These T cell receptor beta chains were read from a single sample in a study of CD8 T cells in ankylosing spondylitis. TCRdb processed the 5' RACE reads anew with MiXCR; each CDR3 protein has one entry. This sample has 100,000 or so distinct CDR3 sequences, with roughly 9% found just once. The sequenced sample was blood, either unsorted or a sorted T cell fraction (not recorded which). The receptors stem from a male donor with ankylosing spondylitis. CDR3s include the opening cysteine and the closing phenylalanine or tryptophan. D genes are given only for firm matches. Clone size is given for some rows only: seen once, a few or many times, or a class if the clone is expanded.

D gene: -; V gene: TRBV30; clone size: few; J gene: TRBJ1-1; CDR3 DNA: TGTGCCTGTAAGGAGAACACTGAAGCTTTCTTT; CDR3 protein: CACKENTEAFF
D gene: TRBD1; V gene: TRBV20-1; clone size: many; J gene: TRBJ1-1; CDR3 DNA: TGCAGTGCTCCCCTCGGGGACAGCCACACTGAAGCTTTCTTT; CDR3 protein: CSAPLGDSHTEAFF
D gene: TRBD1; V gene: TRBV12-3/TRBV12-4; clone size: -; J gene: TRBJ1-2; CDR3 DNA: TGTGCCAGCAGAGGGACAGGGCCCCATGGCTACACCTTC; CDR3 protein: CASRGTGPHGYTF
D gene: -; V gene: TRBV7-9; clone size: many; J gene: TRBJ2-7; CDR3 DNA: TGTGCCAGCAGCTTAGTTGGGTCGGAACTATACGAGCAGTACTTC; CDR3 protein: CASSLVGSELYEQYF
D gene: -; V gene: TRBV9; clone size: many; J gene: TRBJ2-3; CDR3 DNA: TGTGCCAGCAGCGTTGTGCCAACGGAATCAGATACGCAGTATTTT; CDR3 protein: CASSVVPTESDTQYF
D gene: -; V gene: TRBV7-9; clone size: -; J gene: TRBJ1-2; CDR3 DNA: TGTGCCAGCAGCTTCTCTAGTGGGGAAATGATCTATGGCTACACCTTC; CDR3 protein: CASSFSSGEMIYGYTF
D gene: TRBD1; V gene: TRBV5-5; clone size: -; J gene: TRBJ2-7; CDR3 DNA: TGTGCCAGCAGTCGCGCCGGGACAGGGGAGGTCGAGCAGTACTTC; CDR3 protein: CASSRAGTGEVEQYF
D gene: -; V gene: TRBV7-2; clone size: -; J gene: TRBJ2-1; CDR3 DNA: TGTGCCAGCAGCTTCCTGACTCCTCTAAATGAGCAGTTCTTC; CDR3 protein: CASSFLTPLNEQFF
D gene: -; V gene: TRBV12-3/TRBV12-4; clone size: many; J gene: TRBJ2-7; CDR3 DNA: TGTGCCAGCAGCTATGGGGGGCAAACCTACGAGCAGTACTTC; CDR3 protein: CASSYGGQTYEQYF
D gene: -; V gene: TRBV2; clone size: -; J gene: TRBJ2-1; CDR3 DNA: TGTGCCAGCAGTGAGTTTGCGGGCGCCTACAATGAGCAGTTCTTC; CDR3 protein: CASSEFAGAYNEQFF
D gene: -; V gene: TRBV7-9; clone size: few; J gene: TRBJ2-5; CDR3 DNA: TGTGCCAGCAGCTTAGCACAGCCCCAAGAGACCCAGTACTTC; CDR3 protein: CASSLAQPQETQYF
D gene: TRBD2; V gene: TRBV20-1; clone size: many; J gene: TRBJ2-1; CDR3 DNA: TGCAGTGCGATCTGGGGGGGACTAGCGGAATACAATGAGCAGTTCTTC; CDR3 protein: CSAIWGGLAEYNEQFF
D gene: -; V gene: TRBV10-2; clone size: many; J gene: TRBJ2-3; CDR3 DNA: TGCGCCAGCAGGCCGGGAGTCCCGACAGATACGCAGTATTTT; CDR3 protein: CASRPGVPTDTQYF
D gene: -; V gene: TRBV14; clone size: few; J gene: TRBJ2-5; CDR3 DNA: TGTGCCAGCAGCCAAGACAGGGGCCTGGAGACCCAGTACTTC; CDR3 protein: CASSQDRGLETQYF
D gene: TRBD1; V gene: TRBV7-9; clone size: many; J gene: TRBJ1-2; CDR3 DNA: TGTGCCAGCAGCTCAGGGACAGGGGGCAATTTCTATGGCTACACCTTC; CDR3 protein: CASSSGTGGNFYGYTF
D gene: -; V gene: TRBV28; clone size: -; J gene: TRBJ1-1; CDR3 DNA: TGTGCCAGCAGTTCAGTACGGAGGAACACTGAAGCTTTCTTT; CDR3 protein: CASSSVRRNTEAFF
D gene: -; V gene: TRBV11-2; clone size: -; J gene: TRBJ2-2; CDR3 DNA: TGTGCCAGCAGCTTAGTAGGGACCCAGAACACCGGGGAGCTGTTTTTT; CDR3 protein: CASSLVGTQNTGELFF
D gene: TRBD1; V gene: TRBV27; clone size: few; J gene: TRBJ2-7; CDR3 DNA: TGTGCCAGCAGCCCGGGACAGTCCTACGAGCAGTACTTC; CDR3 protein: CASSPGQSYEQYF
D gene: -; V gene: TRBV20-1; clone size: many; J gene: TRBJ1-2; CDR3 DNA: TGCAGTGCTAGACCCCCAACCCTTCTCTATGGCTACACCTTC; CDR3 protein: CSARPPTLLYGYTF
D gene: -; V gene: TRBV4-1; clone size: -; J gene: TRBJ2-1; CDR3 DNA: TGCGCCAGCAGCCAAGAAGGGTTGTTCGCGGGAAATCGGAATGAGCAGTTCTTC; CDR3 protein: CASSQEGLFAGNRNEQFF
D gene: -; V gene: TRBV5-1; clone size: many; J gene: TRBJ1-1; CDR3 DNA: TGCGCCAGCAGCCCAGTGGACAGTCGCGAAGCTTTCTTT; CDR3 protein: CASSPVDSREAFF
D gene: -; V gene: TRBV5-1; clone size: many; J gene: TRBJ2-1; CDR3 DNA: TGCGCCAGCAGCTACGGGACTGGGAGTTACAATGAGCAGTTCTTC; CDR3 protein: CASSYGTGSYNEQFF
D gene: -; V gene: TRBV2; clone size: many; J gene: TRBJ2-3; CDR3 DNA: TGTGCCAGCAGTGGGCTCCATACAGACACAGATACGCAGTATTTT; CDR3 protein: CASSGLHTDTDTQYF
D gene: TRBD2; V gene: TRBV24-1; clone size: -; J gene: TRBJ2-1; CDR3 DNA: TGTGCCACCAGTGTAGGTAGCGGGAATGAGCAGTTCTTC; CDR3 protein: CATSVGSGNEQFF
D gene: -; V gene: TRBV20-1; clone size: -; J gene: TRBJ2-1; CDR3 DNA: TGCAGTGCTAGAGCCCCTTCGTCGCATGAGCAGTTCTTC; CDR3 protein: CSARAPSSHEQFF
D gene: TRBD2; V gene: TRBV7-9; clone size: many; J gene: TRBJ2-7; CDR3 DNA: TGTGCCAGCAGCTTAGCGGATAGCGGGAACTACGAGCAGTACTTC; CDR3 protein: CASSLADSGNYEQYF
D gene: -; V gene: TRBV15; clone size: -; J gene: TRBJ1-4; CDR3 DNA: TGTGCCACCAGCTCCACGGACTCAGTGGAGGTGTACGAAAAACTGTTTTTT; CDR3 protein: CATSSTDSVEVYEKLFF
D gene: -; V gene: TRBV20-1; clone size: many; J gene: TRBJ1-2; CDR3 DNA: TGCAGTGCTAGAGGGGGGCAAAGTGGCTACACCTTC; CDR3 protein: CSARGGQSGYTF
D gene: -; V gene: TRBV20-1; clone size: few; J gene: TRBJ1-1; CDR3 DNA: TGCAGTGCCTACATATCTGGTTTCTCGATGAACACTGAAGCTTTCTTT; CDR3 protein: CSAYISGFSMNTEAFF
D gene: TRBD1; V gene: TRBV30; clone size: -; J gene: TRBJ2-7; CDR3 DNA: TGTGCCTGGAGTCTGCAGGGGGTAAACTACGAGCAGTACTTC; CDR3 protein: CAWSLQGVNYEQYF
D gene: TRBD1; V gene: TRBV7-9; clone size: -; J gene: TRBJ2-5; CDR3 DNA: TGTGCCAGCAGTGCGATAGTGGGGACAGGGGGTCAAGAGACCCAGTACTTC; CDR3 protein: CASSAIVGTGGQETQYF
D gene: -; V gene: TRBV9; clone size: few; J gene: TRBJ1-3; CDR3 DNA: TGTGCCAGCACCCGGGGGGGCAACCCGACTGGAAACACCATATATTTT; CDR3 protein: CASTRGGNPTGNTIYF
D gene: -; V gene: TRBV27; clone size: -; J gene: TRBJ1-2; CDR3 DNA: TGTGCCAGCAGTTTATCTGCAGGGCCTATTGGCTACACCTTC; CDR3 protein: CASSLSAGPIGYTF
D gene: TRBD1; V gene: TRBV7-9; clone size: many; J gene: TRBJ1-1; CDR3 DNA: TGTGCCAGCAGCCCCCAGGGGGCCTTGAACACTGAAGCTTTCTTT; CDR3 protein: CASSPQGALNTEAFF
D gene: TRBD1; V gene: TRBV5-1; clone size: few; J gene: TRBJ1-1; CDR3 DNA: TGCGCCAGCAGCATAACGACAGGGGATGAAGCTTTCTTT; CDR3 protein: CASSITTGDEAFF
D gene: TRBD1; V gene: TRBV5-6; clone size: once; J gene: TRBJ2-3; CDR3 DNA: TGTGCCAGCAGTCCGGACAGGTGCCCAGATACGCAGTATTTT; CDR3 protein: CASSPDRCPDTQYF
D gene: -; V gene: TRBV7-6; clone size: -; J gene: TRBJ2-1; CDR3 DNA: TGTGCCAGCAGCTCCTGGGACGGCAATGAGCAGTTCTTC; CDR3 protein: CASSSWDGNEQFF
D gene: -; V gene: TRBV7-9; clone size: many; J gene: TRBJ2-2; CDR3 DNA: TGTGCCAGCAGTTTTACAGGGTCCGGGGAGCTGTTTTTT; CDR3 protein: CASSFTGSGELFF
D gene: -; V gene: TRBV12-3/TRBV12-4; clone size: many; J gene: TRBJ1-4; CDR3 DNA: -; CDR3 protein: CASSFTGSPNEKLFFF
D gene: -; V gene: TRBV18; clone size: many; J gene: TRBJ2-1; CDR3 DNA: TGTGCCAGCTCATCCCGGGACAAGATCTACAATGAGCAGTTCTTC; CDR3 protein: CASSSRDKIYNEQFF
D gene: -; V gene: TRBV4-1; clone size: -; J gene: TRBJ1-1; CDR3 DNA: TGCGCCAGCAGCCAAGGGGCAGGGGCTGAGGAAGCTTTCTTT; CDR3 protein: CASSQGAGAEEAFF
D gene: TRBD1; V gene: TRBV12-3/TRBV12-4; clone size: many; J gene: TRBJ2-3; CDR3 DNA: TGTGCCAGCAGTTGGACAGGGGGACGAGCAGATACGCAGTATTTT; CDR3 protein: CASSWTGGRADTQYF
D gene: -; V gene: TRBV11-2; clone size: few; J gene: TRBJ2-1; CDR3 DNA: TGTGCCAGCAGCTTCAAACTAGCCAGTGAGCAGTTCTTC; CDR3 protein: CASSFKLASEQFF
D gene: -; V gene: TRBV4-2; clone size: many; J gene: TRBJ1-1; CDR3 DNA: TGTGCCAGTAACCGTGGGGGTATGGCTGAAGCTTTCTTT; CDR3 protein: CASNRGGMAEAFF
D gene: -; V gene: TRBV30; clone size: -; J gene: TRBJ1-2; CDR3 DNA: TGTGCCTGGAGTGCTGACATAACCCAGTTCTATGGCTACACCTTC; CDR3 protein: CAWSADITQFYGYTF
D gene: TRBD2; V gene: TRBV20-1; clone size: few; J gene: TRBJ2-1; CDR3 DNA: TGCAGTGCACCGAAGGGACTAGCGGTCTCCTACAATGAGCAGTTCTTC; CDR3 protein: CSAPKGLAVSYNEQFF
D gene: -; V gene: TRBV12-3/TRBV12-4; clone size: -; J gene: TRBJ2-7; CDR3 DNA: TGTGCCAGCAGCCCCCCGGGCCCTTATCCCTACGAGCAGTACTTC; CDR3 protein: CASSPPGPYPYEQYF